Below are 21 T cell receptor beta chains sequenced from a single sample in a study of cytomegalovirus exposure and HLA in healthy donors. The PCR contained 60 Vbeta and 13 Jbeta primers. Libraries were prepared by immunoSEQ multiplex PCR; TCRdb keeps only in-frame clonotypes and omits some of them. The sample carries fewer than 250,000 clones, approximately 78% recorded once. Sequencing used PBMCs. These receptor sequences come from a man in his thirties or forties in good health and CMV-seronegative.

This clone was detected a few times. The V gene is TRBV7-3, the J gene TRBJ2-2, with D perhaps matching TRBD2 (5 bases). CDR1 is SGHTA, CDR2 FQGTGA, per germline. The CDR3 has 14 residues. V gave up 5 bases and J gave up 4 bases, with 11 bases separating them. The CDR3 coding sequence is TGTGCCAGCAGCCCGTACCGGGGCACCGGGGAGCTGTTTTTT. Translated: CASSPYRGTGELFF.

The chain is built from TRBV28 and TRBJ2-1, with 9 bases identical to TRBD1. From germline, CDR1 is MDHEN and CDR2 SYDVKM. The junction had 6 bases not matched to a gene; V was cut back by 6 bases and J by 6 bases. CDR3 size: 14 residues. In DNA form, the CDR3 reads TGTGCCAGCAGGGAGCCGGGACAGGGCAATGAGCAGTTCTTC. As protein: CASREPGQGNEQFF. The full variable domain, its missing parts supplied by reference TRBV28 and TRBJ2-1, is DVKVTQSSRYLVKRTGEKVFLECVQDMDHENMFWYRQDPGLGLRLIYFSYDVKMKEKGDIPEGYSVSREKKERFSLILESASTNQTSMYLCASREPGQGNEQFFGPGTRLTVL.

This sequence joins TRBV7-9 and TRBJ2-3; D may be TRBD1 (5 bases). Germline CDR1 and CDR2: SEHNR and FQNEAQ (reference sequence). CDR3 length: 14 amino acids. Trimming removed 1 base from V and 6 bases from J, with 11 bases in between. CDR3 in amino acids: CASSLGQPPDTQYF. The CDR3 DNA is TGTGCCAGCAGCTTAGGACAGCCTCCCGATACGCAGTATTTT. The variable domain in full, completed from reference TRBV7-9 and TRBJ2-3, reads DTGVSQNPRHKITKRGQNVTFRCDPISEHNRLYWYRQTLGQGPEFLTYFQNEAQLEKSRLLSDRFSAERPKGSFSTLEIQRTEQGDSAMYLCASSLGQPPDTQYFGPGTRLTVL.

This chain links TRBV19 with TRBJ2-7; TRBD1 agrees at 9 bases. CDR1 and CDR2 (germline): LNHDA, SQIVND (reference sequence). The V and J ends lost 4 bases and 2 bases, in that order; junction bases with no gene match: 6. The CDR3 has 15 residues. DNA for the CDR3: TGTGCCAGTAGTAAAGAGACAGGGGGGACCTACGAGCAGTACTTC. It specifies CASSKETGGTYEQYF.

This clone was counted once. The genes are TRBV7-3 and TRBJ2-3; the match to TRBD1 covers 9 bases. With 8 bases clipped from V and 6 bases from J, the junction kept 15 bases outside the gene matches. Germline V lookup: CDR1 SGHTA, CDR2 FQGTGA. This CDR3 has 16 amino acids. CDR3 nucleotides: TGTGCCAGCGGCAAACGACTTGACAGGGGGACCGATACGCAGTATTTT. Translated, it gives CASGKRLDRGTDTQYF.

The CDR3 is CASSYSPTGTYEQYF. The CDR3 DNA reads as TGTGCCAGCAGTTACTCCCCGACAGGGACCTACGAGCAGTACTTC. This chain uses TRBV6-5 with TRBJ2-5, with TRBD1 identical over 7 bases. The J call is uncertain, as TRBJ2-7 better fits the DNA end. The CDR3 runs 15 residues. CDR1 and CDR2 from the germline V gene are MNHEY and SVGAGI.

The rearrangement uses TRBV10-3 and TRBJ2-2; TRBD2 aligns across 10 bases. The V gene's germline CDR1 is ENHRY and CDR2 SYGVKD. This CDR3 has 16 amino acids. Unmatched junction bases numbered 6, after V lost 3 bases and J lost 5 bases. The CDR3 region has the DNA TGTGCCATCAGTGATCTAGCGGGGGTGAAAACCGGGGAGCTGTTTTTT. Residues: CAISDLAGVKTGELFF.

This rearrangement joins TRBV7-9 to TRBJ2-3; 10 nucleotides agree with TRBD2. This CDR3 is built from 17 residues. V shed 5 bases and J 4 bases; nucleotides not matched to a gene: 12. Looked up from germline, CDR1 is SEHNR and CDR2 is FQNEAQ (reference sequence). CDR3 amino acids: CASSPSPLAGVADTQYF. In DNA, the CDR3 is TGTGCCAGCAGCCCCAGCCCCCTAGCGGGGGTGGCAGATACGCAGTATTTT. Full variable domain (missing parts from reference TRBV7-9 and TRBJ2-3): DTGVSQNPRHKITKRGQNVTFRCDPISEHNRLYWYRQTLGQGPEFLTYFQNEAQLEKSRLLSDRFSAERPKGSFSTLEIQRTEQGDSAMYLCASSPSPLAGVADTQYFGPGTRLTVL.

The chain recombines TRBV28 with TRBJ1-1, with D perhaps TRBD1 (6 bases). CDR1 is MDHEN, CDR2 SYDVKM, per germline. The V gene lost 2 bases and the J gene lost 4 bases, with 14 bases spanning the gap. The CDR3 extends over 15 amino acids. The CDR3 DNA is TGTGCCAGCAGTTTACCCCTAGGGGGGGGCACTGAAGCTTTCTTT. The encoded protein is CASSLPLGGGTEAFF. Drawing the rest from reference TRBV28 and TRBJ1-1, the complete variable domain is DVKVTQSSRYLVKRTGEKVFLECVQDMDHENMFWYRQDPGLGLRLIYFSYDVKMKEKGDIPEGYSVSREKKERFSLILESASTNQTSMYLCASSLPLGGGTEAFFGQGTRLTVV.

The CDR3 sequence: CASSSGDYEAFF. The CDR3 nucleotides are TGTGCCAGCAGCTCCGGGGACTACGAAGCTTTCTTT. This chain joins TRBV5-6 and TRBJ1-1; D might be TRBD1 (5 bases). Trimming took 3 bases from V and 8 from J, leaving 11 bases between them. The CDR3 is 12 residues long. CDR1 is SGHDT, CDR2 YYEEEE, per germline.

This chain joins TRBV15 and TRBJ2-1; tentative D call: TRBD2 (7 bases). CDR1 is LNHNV, CDR2 YYDKDF, per germline (reference sequence). This CDR3 contains 15 residues. The germline V and J ends were trimmed by 2 bases and 3 bases, with 11 bases remaining between them. CDR3 region: CATSRRGGRYNEQFF. CDR3 in DNA: TGTGCCACCAGCAGAAGGGGGGGCCGCTACAATGAGCAGTTCTTC.

Remarks on this clone: Other DNA sequences in the sample encode the same CDR3. V usage is TRBV28 and J usage is TRBJ1-4; D is unresolved. The CDR3 has 11 residues. Germline assignment: CDR1 MDHEN and CDR2 SYDVKM. Trimming stripped 6 bases from V and 5 bases from J, with 4 bases between. CDR3 sequence: CASRTNEKLFF. CDR3 nucleotide sequence: TGTGCCAGCAGGACAAATGAAAAACTGTTTTTT.

This clone was counted a single time. The rearrangement uses TRBV28 and TRBJ2-3, with 9 bases matching TRBD2. Germline V CDR1 and CDR2: MDHEN, SYDVKM. The CDR3 loop spans 16 amino acids. With V trimmed by 5 bases and J by 5 bases, 11 bases remained unmatched. As DNA, the CDR3 is TGTGCCAGCAGTGGGGGACTAGCAGGTTGGGAAGATACGCAGTATTTT. This translates into CASSGGLAGWEDTQYF.

This chain connects TRBV28 to TRBJ2-3; 9 nucleotides line up with TRBD2. V lost 5 bases to trimming and J lost 1 base; unmatched junction nucleotides: 10. The CDR3 has 17 residues. Per the germline V gene, CDR1 is MDHEN and CDR2 is SYDVKM. The CDR3 here is CASSTPQRGVRTDTQYF. Written as DNA, the CDR3 is TGTGCCAGCAGTACCCCTCAGCGGGGGGTCCGCACAGATACGCAGTATTTT.

The V gene is TRBV14, the J gene TRBJ2-3, with D hard to call. With 1 base removed from V and 6 bases from J, the gap between germline ends came to 8 bases. In germline, CDR1 is SGHDN, CDR2 FVKESK. The CDR3 has 13 amino acids. DNA of the CDR3: TGTGCCAGCAGCCAAGGAGGCTCGGATACGCAGTATTTT. Residues: CASSQGGSDTQYF.

In its sample, this clone was seen a few times. This sequence joins TRBV2 and TRBJ2-7, with a weak D call TRBD2 (6 bases). Trimming shortened V by 3 bases and J by 2 bases, and 11 bases separated the two germline ends. This CDR3 is built from 14 residues. CDR1 SNHLY and CDR2 FYNNEI come from the germline V gene. In DNA, the CDR3 is TGTGCCAGCAGTGAGGCCGGGGGTACCTACGAGCAGTACTTC. The encoded protein is CASSEAGGTYEQYF.

The chain combines TRBV6-5 with TRBJ2-5, with no clear D. This CDR3 region has 10 residues. Germline CDR1 reads MNHEY; CDR2 reads SVGAGI. V was shortened by 7 bases and J by 5 bases, with 5 bases between the two germline ends. Here the CDR3 DNA reads TGTGCCAGCACCGGGGAGACCCAGTACTTC. Protein sequence: CASTGETQYF.

In DNA, the CDR3 is TGCGCCAGCAGCCAAGGCACAGGGTACACTGAAGCTTTCTTT. Translating it yields CASSQGTGYTEAFF. The chain links TRBV4-3 to TRBJ1-1, with a possible D match to TRBD1 (6 bases). CDR1 and CDR2 (germline): LGHNA, YSLEER. The CDR3 is made up of 14 amino acids. Trimming left V 1 base short and J 3 bases short, with 9 bases between.

V usage is TRBV11-2 and J usage is TRBJ2-5; 11 nucleotides match TRBD2. CDR1 is SGHAT, CDR2 FQNNGV, per germline. There are 15 residues in the CDR3. V lost 5 bases and J lost 7; bases outside the gene matches: 9. In nucleotides, the CDR3 is TGTGCCAGCAGCCGTAGCGGGGGGGATCTCGGGACCCAGTACTTC. It yields the protein CASSRSGGDLGTQYF.

The chain carries TRBV27 and TRBJ1-5; a possible D gene is TRBD1 (6 bases). Germline CDR1 reads MNHEY; CDR2 reads SMNVEV (reference sequence). CDR3 size: 15 residues. Between the trimmed V and J ends, which lost 5 bases and 6 bases, there was a span of 17 bases. The DNA of the CDR3 is TGTGCCAGCAGTCCGGCGGGGGGCACCTTTCAGCCCCAGCATTTT. It translates to CASSPAGGTFQPQHF.

The chain uses TRBV6-5 and TRBJ2-3, with 7 bases identical to TRBD2. There are 16 residues in the CDR3. V lost 2 bases and J lost 5; bases outside the gene matches: 10. Per the germline V gene, CDR1 is MNHEY and CDR2 is SVGAGI. CDR3: CASSYTRLAVRDTQYF. The CDR3 DNA reads TGTGCCAGCAGTTACACCCGACTAGCTGTGCGAGATACGCAGTATTTT.